The following is a TCR beta chain sequence with its context. Its antigen is currently unknown. The TCR beta library used iRepertoire HTBI primers with Arm-PCR amplification of CDR3. TCRdb itself ran the multiplex PCR reads through MiXCR, one entry per CDR3 protein. The top ten clones hold roughly 15% of a sample with about 450,000 distinct CDR3 sequences, around 15% of them seen once. The data stem from a study of regulatory T cells in long-lasting Graves disease. This sample's time point: newly diagnosed GD, antithyroid drugs for less than 3 months. Researchers made the TCR library from RNA that was extracted from PBMCs. CDR3 length equals 15 residues. In germline, CDR1 is SNHLY, CDR2 FYNNEI. Trimming shortened V by 2 bases and J by 6 bases, and 13 bases separated the two germline ends. Study findings and constraints: Repertoires from persistent disease leaned toward TRBV28, TRBJ1-2 and TRBJ2-5.

The same data also went into a second study, on T cells in Graves' hyperthyroidism and ophthalmopathy.

The starting material was peripheral blood mononuclear cells (PBMCs), obtained at new diagnosis, from a patient treated with antithyroid drugs. This sequence joins TRBV2 and TRBJ1-4; D possibly corresponds to TRBD1 (6 bases). This receptor was obtained from a woman in her forties or fifties with Graves disease. CDR3 in amino acids: CASSERGGIDEKLFF. As DNA, the CDR3 is TGTGCCAGCAGTGAAAGGGGGGGAATTGATGAAAAACTGTTTTTT.